What follows describes a single T cell receptor beta chain. The repertoire was sequenced with immunoSEQ multiplex PCR; TCRdb's copy has only in-frame clones and lacks some. The sample contains tens of thousands of clones, more than 75% of which appear only once. The data stem from a study of T cell responses to AZD1222 COVID-19 vaccine. Germline-derived CDR1 and CDR2 are SGHTA and FQGNSA. Trimming took off 5 bases at V and 2 bases at J, with 15 bases between the two ends. The CDR3 is made up of 15 amino acids. The material was peripheral blood, obtained on day 0 of AZD1222 vaccination. The sequence derives from an adult in good health. V and J are TRBV7-2 and TRBJ1-1; D is possibly TRBD1 (6 bases). Here the CDR3 reads CASSPRTGLNTEAFF. The CDR3 bases are TGTGCCAGCAGCCCACGCACAGGGTTAAACACTGAAGCTTTCTTT. Full variable domain (remainder filled in from reference TRBV7-2 and TRBJ1-1): GAGVSQSPSNKVTEKGKDVELRCDPISGHTALYWYRQSLGQGLEFLIYFQGNSAPDKSGLPSDRFSAERTGGSVSTLTIQRTQQEDSAVYLCASSPRTGLNTEAFFGQGTRLTVV.